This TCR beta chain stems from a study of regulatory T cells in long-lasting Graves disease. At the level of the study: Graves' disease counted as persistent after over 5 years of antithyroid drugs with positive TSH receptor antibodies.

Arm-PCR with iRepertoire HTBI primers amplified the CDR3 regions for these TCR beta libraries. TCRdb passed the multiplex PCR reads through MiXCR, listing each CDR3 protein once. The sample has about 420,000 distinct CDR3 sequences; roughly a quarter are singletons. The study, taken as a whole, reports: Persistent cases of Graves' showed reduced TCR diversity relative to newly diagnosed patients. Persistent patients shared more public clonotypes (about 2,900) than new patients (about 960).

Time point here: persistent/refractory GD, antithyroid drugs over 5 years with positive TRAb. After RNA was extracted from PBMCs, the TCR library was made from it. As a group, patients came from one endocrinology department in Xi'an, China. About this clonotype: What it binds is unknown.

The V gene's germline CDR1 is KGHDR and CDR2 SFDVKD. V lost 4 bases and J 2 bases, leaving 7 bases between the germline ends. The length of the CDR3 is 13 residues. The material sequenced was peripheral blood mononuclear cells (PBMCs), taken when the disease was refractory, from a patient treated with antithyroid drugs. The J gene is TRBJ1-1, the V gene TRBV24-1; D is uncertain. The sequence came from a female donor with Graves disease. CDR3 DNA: TGTGCCACCAGTGAACTCGATAACACTGAAGCTTTCTTT. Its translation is CATSELDNTEAFF.